Shown below are 21 T cell receptor beta chains from a single sample sequenced in a study of esophageal squamous cell carcinoma under preoperative chemotherapy. MiXCR, applied by TCRdb to the PCR reads, yields one record per CDR3 protein. In the table there are approximately 30,000 distinct CDR3 sequences, 40% to 60% of which are singletons. Time point specified: before preoperative PTX-NDP chemotherapy. The specimen was taken from a patient given preoperative chemotherapy. All receptors come from a human donor with esophageal squamous cell carcinoma. The donor label of this sample is uncertain.

This clonotype has just a few counts. This sequence joins TRBV5-1 and TRBJ2-5, with TRBD2 as a possible D gene (8 bases). CDR1 and CDR2 from the germline V gene are SGHRS and YFSETQ. V gave up 4 bases and J gave up 5 bases, with 21 bases separating them. The CDR3 spans 16 residues. The CDR3 DNA sequence: TGCGCCAGCAGCCCCCGGGAGGGGGCGGCTTTTGAGACCCAGTACTTC. Residues: CASSPREGAAFETQYF.

This clonotype has at least ten counts. The V and J genes are TRBV6-1 and TRBJ2-5; TRBD2 agrees at 10 bases. Trimming at V came to 5 bases and at J to 13 bases, leaving 7 bases not matched to a gene. The V gene's germline CDR1 is MNHNS and CDR2 SASEGT. The CDR3 spans 12 residues. CDR3 region: CASSKTSGITYF. The CDR3 region has the DNA TGTGCCAGCAGTAAAACTAGCGGGATCACGTACTTC.

This clonotype was found many times. Just one base apart from a much larger clone, this may be a read error. Written as DNA, the CDR3 is TGTGCCAGCAGCTGGGGGGGACGGGAGACCCAGTTCTTC. As protein: CASSWGGRETQFF. This chain links TRBV7-2 with TRBJ2-1; 7 positions agree with TRBD2. The CDR3 runs to 13 residues. The junction had 10 bases not matched to a gene; V was cut back by 4 bases and J by 13 bases. The germline V gene has CDR1 SGHTA and CDR2 FQGNSA.

The V call is TRBV7-2, the J call TRBJ2-3, with TRBD2 as a possible D gene (6 bases). The J call may be in error: the DNA end matches TRBJ2-7 better. The CDR3 spans 15 residues. Germline CDR1 is SGHTA and CDR2 is FQGNSA. CDR3 amino acids: CASSSGRGATDTQYF. CDR3 sequence (DNA): TGTGCCAGCAGCTCGGGGCGGGGAGCCACAGATACGCAGTACTTC.

The chain carries TRBV12-3 or TRBV12-4 and TRBJ2-7; 10 nucleotides match TRBD1. The J call may be incorrect, as the DNA end agrees better with TRBJ2-5. The CDR3 is 14 residues long. The CDR3 DNA is TGTGCCAGCAGTCCAAGGACAGGGGGGGAGACCCAGTACTTC. This translates into CASSPRTGGETQYF.

The chain uses TRBV6-5 and TRBJ2-6; maybe TRBD2 (6 bases). The CDR3 covers 16 residues. The V end was cut by 4 bases, the J end by 2 bases, with 12 bases between. The germline V gene has CDR1 MNHEY and CDR2 SVGAGI. In DNA, the CDR3 is TGTGCCAGCAGTTCTACGGGGGTCCCTGGGGCCAACGTCCTGACTTTC. Its protein product is CASSSTGVPGANVLTF.

This clonotype is medium-sized (0.01 to 0.1%). The chain has TRBV6-5 and TRBJ2-5; 7 nucleotides line up with TRBD1. The V gene's germline CDR1 is MNHEY and CDR2 SVGAGI. The CDR3 has 15 amino acids. Unmatched junction bases numbered 11, after V lost 4 bases and J lost 6 bases. CDR3 nucleotides: TGTGCCAGCAGTTTCCCCCACACAGGGGAAAAGACCCAGTACTTC. Translation: CASSFPHTGEKTQYF.

This clonotype was seen more than once but under ten times. CDR3 bases: TGTGCTAGTGTCCTCACAGGGGGCAAGTACAATGAGCAGTTCTTC. Translated: CASVLTGGKYNEQFF. This sequence joins TRBV12-5 and TRBJ2-1, with 9 nucleotides matching TRBD1. Germline CDR1 and CDR2: LGHNT and FRNRAP. This CDR3 is built from 15 residues. V lost 7 bases to trimming and J lost 4 bases; unmatched junction nucleotides: 8.

The chain employs TRBV6-1 and TRBJ2-3; D not resolved. The germline V and J ends were trimmed by 4 bases and 1 base, with 9 bases remaining between them. CDR3 length: 14 residues. Germline V lookup: CDR1 MNHNS, CDR2 SASEGT. Written as DNA, the CDR3 is TGTGCCAGCAGTGGGGGTTTCCGCACAGATACGCAGTATTTT. It yields the protein CASSGGFRTDTQYF.

The V call is TRBV7-2, the J call TRBJ2-5; perhaps D is TRBD1 or TRBD2 (6 bases each). The germline V gene encodes CDR1 SGHTA and CDR2 FQGNSA. CDR3 length equals 16 residues. V was clipped by 6 bases and J by 10 bases, with 27 bases between them. In DNA form, the CDR3 reads TGTGCCAGCAGGGGGGCGGGGCGCCGTGACCAAGACATCCAGTACTTC. Translated: CASRGAGRRDQDIQYF.

About this clonotype itself: Relative to the germline gene, one junction end is altered; a read error may explain this. This chain connects TRBV4-1 to TRBJ2-6; D is perhaps TRBD1 (5 bases). Germline CDR1 is MGHRA and CDR2 is YSYEKL. CDR3 length: 17 amino acids. CDR3 sequence (DNA): TGCGCCAGCAGCCAAGTTTCTCTAAGCTCTGGGGCCTACGTCCTGACTTTC. Amino acid sequence: CASSQVSLSSGAYVLTF.

The V and J genes are TRBV6-5 and TRBJ2-5, with 11 bases fitting TRBD2. This CDR3 region has 14 residues. The V gene's germline CDR1 is MNHEY and CDR2 SVGAGI. Trimming at V came to 8 bases and at J to 11 bases, leaving 13 bases not matched to a gene. The CDR3 is CASRLAGGYNEQYF. In nucleotides, the CDR3 is TGTGCCAGCCGTTTAGCGGGAGGGTACAATGAGCAGTACTTC.

This sequence joins TRBV25-1 and TRBJ2-5, with D perhaps matching TRBD2 (5 bases). The CDR3 has 16 residues. CDR1 is MGHDK and CDR2 is SYGVNS in the germline V gene. This chain's CDR3 is CASAAAGGRAKKIQYF. As DNA, the CDR3 is TGTGCTAGCGCGGCTGCCGGTGGACGAGCCAAAAAGATCCAGTACTTC.

This clonotype was picked up one time. One junction end does not reproduce the germline sequence, and a read error may be involved. The chain has TRBV27 and TRBJ2-5; TRBD2 aligns across 7 bases. Germline loops: CDR1 MNHEY, CDR2 SMNVEV (reference sequence). This CDR3 has 15 amino acids. The CDR3 sequence is CASTLNRREHRYAVF. DNA of the CDR3: TGTGCCAGCACCCTCAATCGGCGGGAGCACAGATACGCAGTATTT.

As regards this clonotype: Its ends do not fully match the called genes, so a read error is possible. This rearrangement joins TRBV7-2 to TRBJ2-3; 8 bases map to TRBD2. Looked up from germline, CDR1 is SGHTA and CDR2 is FQGNSA. CDR3 length: 16 amino acids. The CDR3 DNA reads as TGTGCCAGCAGGGGGCGCGCCAGCGGGGGCCCAGATACCCAGTATTTC. Its protein product is CASRGRASGGPDTQYF.

About this clonotype itself: One junction end disagrees with the germline gene, perhaps due to a read error. This rearrangement joins TRBV7-9 to TRBJ2-3, with TRBD2 as a possible D gene (6 bases). This CDR3 is built from 17 residues. Per germline, CDR1 SEHNR and CDR2 FQNEAQ (reference sequence). The CDR3 protein is CASSQSGGAVNTDAQFF. The CDR3 DNA follows: TGTGCCAGCAGTCAAAGTGGCGGGGCTGTGAACACAGATGCGCAGTTTTTT. Full variable domain (rest looked up from reference TRBV7-9 and TRBJ2-3): DTGVSQNPRHKITKRGQNVTFRCDPISEHNRLYWYRQTLGQGPEFLTYFQNEAQLEKSRLLSDRFSAERPKGSFSTLEIQRTEQGDSAMYLCASSQSGGAVNTDAQFFGPGTRLTVL.

This clonotype was seen at least ten times. The chain combines TRBV7-3 with TRBJ2-2; no firm D call. The germline V gene encodes CDR1 SGHTA and CDR2 FQGTGA. There are 12 residues in the CDR3. V gave up 5 bases and J gave up 2 bases, with 3 bases separating them. CDR3 sequence: CASSPNTGELFF. The CDR3, as DNA: TGTGCCAGCAGCCCTAACACCGGGGAGCTGTTTTTT.

This clonotype has just a few counts. The chain employs TRBV6-5 and TRBJ2-7; D is unclear. Germline V gene sequence: CDR1 MNHEY, CDR2 SVGAGI. V lost 2 bases, J lost 2 bases, and 10 bases lay in between. The CDR3 covers 14 residues. The CDR3 here is CASSYEAFTYEQYF. The CDR3 bases are TGTGCCAGCAGTTACGAGGCTTTCACCTACGAGCAGTACTTC.

V gene TRBV7-9 combines with J gene TRBJ2-2; possible D gene TRBD2, 5 bases. The DNA end is more similar to TRBJ2-3, so the J call may be wrong. Germline values: CDR1 SEHNR, CDR2 FQNEAQ (reference sequence). The CDR3 is 17 amino acids. In nucleotides, the CDR3 is TGTGCCAGCAGTCAAAGTGGCCAGGCAGCGAGCACCGGGGCGCAGTATTTT. This gives the protein CASSQSGQAASTGAQYF.

This clonotype was counted many times. The genes are TRBV4-1 and TRBJ2-1; 9 bases agree with TRBD2. The V and J ends lost 3 bases and 7 bases, in that order; junction bases with no gene match: 16. Germline V gene data show CDR1 as MGHRA and CDR2 as YSYEKL. The CDR3 totals 18 residues. The DNA for the CDR3 is TGCGCCAGCAGCCATCGACCCGGCGAGCGGGAGGTTGGGAATGAGCAGTTCTTC. Amino acid sequence: CASSHRPGEREVGNEQFF.

The chain combines TRBV11-2 with TRBJ2-7, with D perhaps matching TRBD2 (6 bases). The J call may be incorrect, as the DNA end agrees better with TRBJ2-5. Germline values: CDR1 SGHAT, CDR2 FQNNGV. The CDR3 runs 17 residues. The CDR3 nucleotides read TGTGCCAGCAGCTTAGGGGCGGCTAGCGCCGATCAAGAGACCCAGTACTTC. Translating gives CASSLGAASADQETQYF.